This is a list of T cell receptor beta chains from one sample in a study of blood T cell repertoires in COVID-19. Sequencing used immunoSEQ multiplex PCR; TCRdb keeps in-frame clones, though not all of them. The sample consists of around 270,000 clones, 87% of them appearing once. Source material: peripheral blood. The origin of the receptors is a woman between 50 and 59 years old with acute or convalescent COVID-19. CDR3s include the opening cysteine and the closing phenylalanine or tryptophan. A D gene is named only where the DNA matches it firmly. The listing skips clone size in some rows; elsewhere it reads once, few, many or a size class.

J gene,V gene,D gene,clone size,CDR3 DNA,CDR3 protein
TRBJ2-1,TRBV7-3,TRBD1,-,TGTGCCAGCAGCTCACAGGGGTTTTTGGGCAATGAGCAGTTCTTC,CASSSQGFLGNEQFF
TRBJ2-5,TRBV29-1,-,-,TGCAGCGTTGTTCGCGGTCAAGAGACCCAGTACTTC,CSVVRGQETQYF
TRBJ2-1,TRBV27,TRBD1,-,TGTGCCAGCAGTTCACAGGGGCTTTCCTACAATGAGCAGTTCTTC,CASSSQGLSYNEQFF
TRBJ1-5,TRBV6-5,TRBD1,-,TGTGCCAGCAGTCGGACAGGTTCTGGCAATCAGCCCCAGCATTTT,CASSRTGSGNQPQHF
TRBJ2-7,TRBV28,-,-,TGTGCCAGCAGGCAGTCTGGGGGCGGCAGCTCCTACGAGCAGTACTTC,CASRQSGGGSSYEQYF
TRBJ2-4,TRBV4-1,TRBD2,-,TGCGCCAGCAGCCAGAGTATAGCGGGAGCGAGAGCCAAAAACATTCAGTACTTC,CASSQSIAGARAKNIQYF
TRBJ1-1,TRBV7-2,-,-,TGTGCCAGCAGCTCGCCCCCGGGGGGGGTGAACACTGAAGCTTTCTTT,CASSSPPGGVNTEAFF
TRBJ1-2,TRBV11-2,-,-,TGTGCCAGTAAGGGGTCTGGGGGCGGACAAAACTATGGCTACACCTTC,CASKGSGGGQNYGYTF
TRBJ2-5,TRBV9,TRBD2,-,TGTGCCAGCAGCGTAGGGACTAGCGGGAACCCTCGGCAGGAGACCCAGTACTTC,CASSVGTSGNPRQETQYF
TRBJ1-1,TRBV5-1,TRBD1,-,TGCGCCAGCAGCTTGCTGGGACAGACTCACCCCCAGAACACTGAAGCTTTCTTT,CASSLLGQTHPQNTEAFF
TRBJ2-1,TRBV5-1,-,-,TGCGCCAGCAGCTTGGCTCAGGTGGGAGATGAGCAGTTCTTC,CASSLAQVGDEQFF
TRBJ2-1,TRBV19,TRBD2,-,TGTGCCAGTAGTATTAGCGGGAGCTCCTACAATGAGCAGTTCTTC,CASSISGSSYNEQFF
TRBJ2-5,TRBV28,TRBD2,-,TGTGCCAGCAGTCTAAGCGGGACCCAAGAGACCCAGTACTTC,CASSLSGTQETQYF
TRBJ2-7,TRBV28,TRBD2,-,TGTGCCAGCAGTTTAAGTAGCGGGAGCTCGTACGAGCAGTACTTC,CASSLSSGSSYEQYF
TRBJ1-2,TRBV19,-,once,TGTGCCAGTAGTATCGACCGGGGTCACTATGGCTACACCTTC,CASSIDRGHYGYTF
TRBJ2-7,TRBV4-2,-,-,TGTGCCAGCAGCCAAGGGACTGGACCCACCTACGAGCAGTACTTC,CASSQGTGPTYEQYF
TRBJ2-3,TRBV2,TRBD2,once,TGTGCCAGCGGGGGGGGTACGGGACTAGCGGATACGCAGTATTTT,CASGGGTGLADTQYF
TRBJ2-5,TRBV21-1,-,-,TGTGCCAGCATCCGAGGACAGGGTAGGAAAGAGACCCAGTACTTC,CASIRGQGRKETQYF